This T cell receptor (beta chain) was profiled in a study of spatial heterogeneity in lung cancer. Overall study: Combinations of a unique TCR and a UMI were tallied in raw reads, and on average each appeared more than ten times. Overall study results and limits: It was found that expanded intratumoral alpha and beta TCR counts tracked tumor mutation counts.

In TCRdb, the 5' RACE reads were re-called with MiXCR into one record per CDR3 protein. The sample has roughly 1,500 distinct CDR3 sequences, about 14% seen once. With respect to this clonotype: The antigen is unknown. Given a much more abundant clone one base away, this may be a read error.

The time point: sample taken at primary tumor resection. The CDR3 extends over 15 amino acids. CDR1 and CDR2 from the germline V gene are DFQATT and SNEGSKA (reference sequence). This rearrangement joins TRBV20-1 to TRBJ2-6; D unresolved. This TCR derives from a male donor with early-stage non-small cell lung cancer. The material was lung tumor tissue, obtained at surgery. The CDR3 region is CRASGRLSGANVLTF. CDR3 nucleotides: TGCAGAGCCTCCGGCCGCCTCTCTGGGGCCAACGTCCTGACTTTC.